This T cell receptor beta chain is drawn from a study of regulatory T cells in long-lasting Graves disease. The overall study: Over-5-year antithyroid drug use with positive TSH receptor antibodies defined persistent Graves' disease in the study. Overall study results and limits: Favored usage of TRBV28, TRBJ1-2 and TRBJ2-5 was recorded in persistent disease.

The sample's time point: persistent/refractory GD, antithyroid drugs over 5 years with positive TRAb. The TCR library was prepared using RNA isolated from PBMCs. Patients were enrolled at an endocrinology department in Xi'an, China. Roughly 8.2-milliliter peripheral blood samples went into EDTA tubes. Worth noting for this clonotype: What it binds is not known.

The V end was cut by 6 bases, the J end by 2 bases, with 16 bases between. The CDR3 runs to 14 residues. Germline V gene sequence: CDR1 SQVTM, CDR2 ANQGSEA. TCR beta libraries were built with iRepertoire HTBI primers and Arm-PCR of CDR3 regions. TCRdb passed the multiplex PCR reads through MiXCR, listing each CDR3 protein once. The repertoire holds around 450,000 distinct CDR3 sequences, with around a fifth as singletons. The J gene is TRBJ2-5, the V gene TRBV29-1; D not resolved. The source was peripheral blood mononuclear cells (PBMCs), collected when the disease was refractory, from a patient treated with antithyroid drugs. The TCR comes from a female donor with Graves disease. CDR3 in DNA: TGCAGCGTCCGAATGGGCGGACCGCAAGAGACCCAGTACTTC. This gives the protein CSVRMGGPQETQYF.